These 2 T cell receptor beta chains share one sample of origin, sequenced in a study of T cells in Graves' hyperthyroidism and ophthalmopathy. TCR beta CDR3 region amplification was performed from RNA transcripts. The HTBI primer set drove a first-round RT-PCR of the TCR CDR3. In TCRdb, the multiplex PCR reads were re-called with MiXCR into one record per CDR3 protein. This sample has roughly 290,000 distinct CDR3 sequences, with about 13% found just once. The material sequenced was blood. These receptors were taken from a woman between 40 and 55 years old with Graves' hyperthyroidism.

V and J are TRBV27 and TRBJ1-1, with 9 bases matching TRBD1. CDR1 and CDR2 (germline): MNHEY, SMNVEV (reference sequence). The CDR3 runs 18 residues. J was trimmed by 13 bases and V by 3 bases; bases with no gene match: 24. In nucleotides, the CDR3 is TGTGCCAGCAGTTTCCCCATTGACAGGGGGGGGCACATTATCCACGGTTTCTTT. It is translated as CASSFPIDRGGHIIHGFF.

This clonotype was detected many times. The CDR3 nucleotides read TGTGCCAGCAGCTCACCGACCGGCCGTAATGAAAAACTGTTTTTT. It is translated as CASSSPTGRNEKLFF. The chain couples TRBV3-1 to TRBJ1-4, with D uncertain. This CDR3 spans 15 amino acids. The germline gives CDR1 LGHDT, CDR2 YNNKEL (reference sequence). V was pared by 5 bases and J by 4 bases, with 14 bases between.